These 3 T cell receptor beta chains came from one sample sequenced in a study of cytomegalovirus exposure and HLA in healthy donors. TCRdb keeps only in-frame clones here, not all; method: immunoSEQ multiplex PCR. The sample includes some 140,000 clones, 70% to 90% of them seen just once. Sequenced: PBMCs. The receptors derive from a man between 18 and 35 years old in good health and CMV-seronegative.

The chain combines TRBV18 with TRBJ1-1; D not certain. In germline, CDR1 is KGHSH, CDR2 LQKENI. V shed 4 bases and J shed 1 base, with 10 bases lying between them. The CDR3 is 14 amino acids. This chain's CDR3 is CASSRGTENTEAFF. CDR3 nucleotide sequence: TGTGCCAGCTCACGAGGTACGGAGAACACTGAAGCTTTCTTT. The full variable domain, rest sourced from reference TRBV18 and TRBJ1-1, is NAGVMQNPRHLVRRRGQEARLRCSPMKGHSHVYWYRQLPEEGLKFMVYLQKENIIDESGMPKERFSAEFPKEGPSILRIQQVVRGDSAAYFCASSRGTENTEAFFGQGTRLTVV.

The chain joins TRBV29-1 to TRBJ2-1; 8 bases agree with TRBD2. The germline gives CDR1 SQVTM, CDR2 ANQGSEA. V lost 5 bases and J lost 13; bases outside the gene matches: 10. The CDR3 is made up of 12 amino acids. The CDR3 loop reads CSVLGLDDIQFF. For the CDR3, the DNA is TGCAGCGTTCTGGGACTAGATGACATCCAGTTCTTC.

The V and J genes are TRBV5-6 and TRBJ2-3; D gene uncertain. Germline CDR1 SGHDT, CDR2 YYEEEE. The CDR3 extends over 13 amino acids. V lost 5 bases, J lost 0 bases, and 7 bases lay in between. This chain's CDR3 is CASSPLSTDTQYF. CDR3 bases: TGTGCCAGCAGTCCTTTGAGCACAGATACGCAGTATTTT.